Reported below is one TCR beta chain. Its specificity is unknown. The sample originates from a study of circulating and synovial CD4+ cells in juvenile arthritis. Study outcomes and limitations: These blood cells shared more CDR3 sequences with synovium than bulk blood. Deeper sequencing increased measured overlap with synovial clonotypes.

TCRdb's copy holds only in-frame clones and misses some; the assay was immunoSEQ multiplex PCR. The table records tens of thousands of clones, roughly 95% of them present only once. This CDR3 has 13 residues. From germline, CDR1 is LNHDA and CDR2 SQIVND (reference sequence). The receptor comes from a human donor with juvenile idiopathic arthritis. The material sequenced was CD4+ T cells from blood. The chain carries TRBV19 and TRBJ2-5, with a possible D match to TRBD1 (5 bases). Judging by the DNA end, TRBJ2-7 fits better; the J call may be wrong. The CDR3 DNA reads TGTGCCAGTACGCCAGGGTTGCTCTACGAGCAGTACTTC. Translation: CASTPGLLYEQYF.